This is a list of T cell receptor beta chains from one sample in a study of early T cells in non-severe SARS-CoV-2 infection. TCRdb reprocessed the 5' RACE reads via MiXCR and lists one record per CDR3 protein. Of 75,000 to 80,000 distinct CDR3 sequences listed, about 11% are singletons. This sample comprised whole blood, obtained at baseline. Receptor source: an adult who was a healthcare worker with PCR-confirmed SARS-CoV-2 infection or an uninfected control (not recorded which). CDR3s include the opening cysteine and the closing phenylalanine or tryptophan. Fields, in order: D gene, V gene, clone size, J gene, CDR3 protein, CDR3 DNA. A D gene is named only where the DNA matches it firmly. Where a row states a size, it is once, few, many or the class of an expanded clone; other rows omit it.

D gene: .; V gene: TRBV9; clone size: few; J gene: TRBJ1-2; CDR3 protein: CASSVALGGRPYGYTF; CDR3 DNA: TGTGCCAGCAGCGTAGCTCTTGGGGGGCGGCCCTATGGCTACACCTTC
D gene: .; V gene: TRBV7-9; clone size: many; J gene: TRBJ2-7; CDR3 protein: CASSKSQGTGQYF; CDR3 DNA: TGTGCCAGCAGCAAATCGCAGGGCACGGGGCAGTACTTC
D gene: TRBD1; V gene: TRBV5-1; clone size: .; J gene: TRBJ1-1; CDR3 protein: CASSTGQASIEAFF; CDR3 DNA: TGCGCCAGCAGCACAGGACAGGCTTCCATTGAAGCTTTCTTT
D gene: TRBD1; V gene: TRBV5-1; clone size: few; J gene: TRBJ2-2; CDR3 protein: CASSPGTGGTGELFF; CDR3 DNA: TGCGCCAGCAGCCCAGGGACAGGGGGCACCGGGGAGCTGTTTTTT
D gene: .; V gene: TRBV2; clone size: many; J gene: TRBJ2-1; CDR3 protein: CASSLYFNEQFF; CDR3 DNA: TGTGCCAGCAGTCTATACTTCAATGAGCAGTTCTTC
D gene: .; V gene: TRBV19; clone size: few; J gene: TRBJ2-1; CDR3 protein: CASSIKDLHNEQFF; CDR3 DNA: TGTGCCAGTAGTATAAAGGACCTACACAATGAGCAGTTCTTC
D gene: TRBD1; V gene: TRBV5-6; clone size: .; J gene: TRBJ1-5; CDR3 protein: CASSPGTGDSNQPQHF; CDR3 DNA: TGTGCCAGCAGCCCCGGGACAGGTGATAGCAATCAGCCCCAGCATTTT
D gene: .; V gene: TRBV20-1; clone size: many; J gene: TRBJ2-1; CDR3 protein: CSARAGGRDEQFF; CDR3 DNA: TGCAGTGCTAGAGCTGGGGGGCGAGATGAGCAGTTCTTC
D gene: .; V gene: TRBV28; clone size: few; J gene: TRBJ1-2; CDR3 protein: CASSSFTYGYTF; CDR3 DNA: TGTGCCAGCAGTTCATTCACCTATGGCTACACCTTC
D gene: .; V gene: TRBV12-3/TRBV12-4; clone size: few; J gene: TRBJ1-6; CDR3 protein: CASSNGAEESPLHF; CDR3 DNA: TGTGCCAGCAGTAATGGAGCGGAGGAGTCACCCCTCCACTTT
D gene: .; V gene: TRBV7-9; clone size: few; J gene: TRBJ2-3; CDR3 protein: CASSADRNTQYF; CDR3 DNA: TGTGCCAGCAGCGCTGACAGAAATACGCAGTATTTT
D gene: .; V gene: TRBV6-1; clone size: .; J gene: TRBJ2-3; CDR3 protein: CASTLKGGRPTDTQYF; CDR3 DNA: TGTGCCAGCACCTTAAAGGGAGGCAGACCCACAGATACGCAGTATTTT
D gene: TRBD1; V gene: TRBV3-1; clone size: .; J gene: TRBJ2-3; CDR3 protein: CASSTGGKATQYF; CDR3 DNA: TGTGCCAGCAGTACAGGGGGAAAGGCTACGCAGTATTTT
D gene: .; V gene: TRBV29-1; clone size: .; J gene: TRBJ2-3; CDR3 protein: CSADGGDTDTQYF; CDR3 DNA: TGCAGCGCTGATGGGGGAGACACAGATACGCAGTATTTT
D gene: .; V gene: TRBV3-1; clone size: few; J gene: TRBJ2-5; CDR3 protein: CASSQMTNLVETQYF; CDR3 DNA: TGTGCCAGCAGCCAAATGACTAATCTCGTAGAGACCCAGTACTTC
D gene: .; V gene: TRBV29-1; clone size: .; J gene: TRBJ2-5; CDR3 protein: CSVGAYKETQYF; CDR3 DNA: TGCAGCGTTGGTGCCTATAAGGAGACCCAGTACTTC
D gene: .; V gene: TRBV5-1; clone size: .; J gene: TRBJ1-1; CDR3 protein: CASSLAASDTEAFF; CDR3 DNA: TGCGCCAGCAGCTTGGCCGCGAGTGACACTGAAGCTTTCTTT
D gene: .; V gene: TRBV12-3/TRBV12-4; clone size: .; J gene: TRBJ2-3; CDR3 protein: CASSPGSRGIATDTQYF; CDR3 DNA: TGTGCCAGCAGTCCCGGCTCAAGGGGGATTGCGACAGATACGCAGTATTTT
D gene: .; V gene: TRBV11-2; clone size: .; J gene: TRBJ2-1; CDR3 protein: CASSSGTNNEQFF; CDR3 DNA: TGTGCCAGCAGCTCGGGGACCAACAATGAGCAGTTCTTC
D gene: .; V gene: TRBV5-5; clone size: .; J gene: TRBJ1-3; CDR3 protein: CASSSGIAGNTIYF; CDR3 DNA: TGTGCCAGCAGCTCCGGAATTGCTGGAAACACCATATATTTT
D gene: TRBD2; V gene: TRBV11-2; clone size: few; J gene: TRBJ2-1; CDR3 protein: CASSKPLHGGSYNEQFF; CDR3 DNA: TGTGCCAGCAGCAAACCTCTTCACGGGGGGTCCTACAATGAGCAGTTCTTC
D gene: .; V gene: TRBV7-9; clone size: .; J gene: TRBJ1-4; CDR3 protein: CASSSPAQGEKLFF; CDR3 DNA: TGTGCCAGCAGCTCCCCCGCCCAGGGTGAAAAACTGTTTTTT
D gene: .; V gene: TRBV12-3/TRBV12-4; clone size: many; J gene: TRBJ1-2; CDR3 protein: CASTPRDHYGYTF; CDR3 DNA: TGTGCCAGCACTCCCCGGGACCACTATGGCTACACCTTC
D gene: TRBD1; V gene: TRBV29-1; clone size: few; J gene: TRBJ2-7; CDR3 protein: CSVEGTGVGEQYF; CDR3 DNA: TGCAGCGTTGAAGGGACAGGGGTTGGCGAGCAGTACTTC
D gene: .; V gene: TRBV4-2; clone size: few; J gene: TRBJ1-5; CDR3 protein: CASSQDLGMRTYSNQPQHF; CDR3 DNA: TGTGCCAGCAGCCAAGATCTCGGCATGAGGACCTATAGCAATCAGCCCCAGCATTTT
D gene: .; V gene: TRBV27; clone size: .; J gene: TRBJ1-1; CDR3 protein: CASSPAGRPKAFF; CDR3 DNA: TGTGCCAGCAGCCCGGCAGGGCGTCCAAAAGCTTTCTTT
D gene: TRBD1; V gene: TRBV2; clone size: many; J gene: TRBJ2-6; CDR3 protein: CASRLQGDSGANVLTF; CDR3 DNA: TGTGCCAGCAGGCTTCAGGGGGACTCTGGGGCCAACGTCCTGACTTTC
D gene: .; V gene: TRBV7-2; clone size: .; J gene: TRBJ2-7; CDR3 protein: CASSPTGQGGYEQYF; CDR3 DNA: TGTGCCAGCAGTCCAACCGGGCAAGGGGGCTACGAGCAGTACTTC
D gene: .; V gene: TRBV25-1; clone size: few; J gene: TRBJ2-5; CDR3 protein: CASRGNQETQYF; CDR3 DNA: TGTGCCAGCAGAGGAAACCAAGAGACCCAGTACTTC
D gene: .; V gene: TRBV2; clone size: .; J gene: TRBJ1-6; CDR3 protein: CASSWLGSNNSPLHF; CDR3 DNA: TGTGCCAGCAGCTGGCTCGGCAGCAATAATTCACCCCTCCACTTT
D gene: .; V gene: TRBV7-2; clone size: .; J gene: TRBJ2-7; CDR3 protein: CASTFTRASLHEQYF; CDR3 DNA: TGTGCCAGCACCTTCACGCGGGCGAGCCTGCACGAGCAGTACTTC
D gene: .; V gene: TRBV6-2/TRBV6-3; clone size: few; J gene: TRBJ2-7; CDR3 protein: CASSPTLSYEQYF; CDR3 DNA: TGTGCCAGCAGTCCAACCCTTTCCTACGAGCAGTACTTC
D gene: .; V gene: TRBV20-1; clone size: few; J gene: TRBJ2-5; CDR3 protein: CSAISREFQYF; CDR3 DNA: TGCAGTGCAATCTCCAGGGAATTCCAGTACTTC
D gene: .; V gene: TRBV20-1; clone size: .; J gene: TRBJ2-1; CDR3 protein: CSASIAENEQFF; CDR3 DNA: TGCAGTGCTTCCATAGCGGAAAATGAGCAGTTCTTC
D gene: .; V gene: TRBV27; clone size: .; J gene: TRBJ1-3; CDR3 protein: CASWDSGNTIYF; CDR3 DNA: TGTGCCAGCTGGGATTCTGGAAACACCATATATTTT
D gene: .; V gene: TRBV12-3/TRBV12-4; clone size: few; J gene: TRBJ2-2; CDR3 protein: CASSFTVNTGELFF; CDR3 DNA: TGTGCCAGCAGTTTTACGGTGAACACCGGGGAGCTGTTTTTT
D gene: .; V gene: TRBV7-6; clone size: .; J gene: TRBJ2-5; CDR3 protein: CASSSKETQYF; CDR3 DNA: TGTGCCAGCAGCTCGAAAGAGACCCAGTACTTC
D gene: .; V gene: TRBV6-5; clone size: many; J gene: TRBJ2-3; CDR3 protein: CASSQRTLLDTDTQYF; CDR3 DNA: TGTGCCAGCAGTCAAAGGACTCTCCTTGACACAGATACGCAGTATTTT
D gene: .; V gene: TRBV7-9; clone size: many; J gene: TRBJ1-1; CDR3 protein: CASSWGAQWKILNTEAFF; CDR3 DNA: TGTGCCAGCAGCTGGGGGGCTCAATGGAAAATCCTGAACACTGAAGCTTTCTTT
D gene: .; V gene: TRBV20-1; clone size: .; J gene: TRBJ2-3; CDR3 protein: CSAGDSGTDTQYF; CDR3 DNA: TGCAGTGCCGGGGACTCCGGCACAGATACGCAGTATTTT